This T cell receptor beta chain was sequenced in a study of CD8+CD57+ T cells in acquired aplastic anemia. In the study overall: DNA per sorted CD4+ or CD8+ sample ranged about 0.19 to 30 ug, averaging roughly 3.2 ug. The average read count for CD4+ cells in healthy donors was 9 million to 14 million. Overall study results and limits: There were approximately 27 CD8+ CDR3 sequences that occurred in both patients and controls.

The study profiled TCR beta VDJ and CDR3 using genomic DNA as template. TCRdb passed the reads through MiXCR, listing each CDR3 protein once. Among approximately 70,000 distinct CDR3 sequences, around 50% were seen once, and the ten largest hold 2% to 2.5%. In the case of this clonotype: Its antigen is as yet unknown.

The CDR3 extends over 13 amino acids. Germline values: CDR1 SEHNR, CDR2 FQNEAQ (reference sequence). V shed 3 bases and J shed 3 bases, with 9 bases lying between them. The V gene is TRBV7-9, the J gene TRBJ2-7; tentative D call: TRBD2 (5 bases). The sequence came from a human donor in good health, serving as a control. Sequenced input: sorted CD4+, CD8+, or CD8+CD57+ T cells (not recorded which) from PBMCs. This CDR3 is CASSFAEGYEQYF. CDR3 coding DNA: TGTGCCAGCAGCTTTGCAGAGGGCTACGAGCAGTACTTC.